At least ten counts were recorded for the clone carrying this T cell receptor beta chain. The antigen is not known. Unmatched junction bases numbered 3, after V lost 2 bases and J lost 2 bases. This CDR3 region has 15 residues. Germline V gene sequence: CDR1 MDHEN, CDR2 SYDVKM. A TCRbeta library incorporating unique molecular identifiers was prepared. One entry per CDR3 protein, called by TCRdb with MiXCR from the PCR reads. The table lists over 150,000 distinct CDR3 sequences, around 7% of them singletons. This sample is drawn from a study of T-cell reconstitution after alpha-beta-depleted transplantation in children. Overall study findings and caveats: T-cell numbers and diversity one year post-transplant derived largely from freshly generated T cells.

This TCR was sampled from a boy between 2 and 10 years old with acute lymphoblastic leukemia, due to receive a stem cell transplant. The source was PBMCs, collected before TCRalphabeta/CD19-depleted stem cell transplant. The gene calls are TRBV28 and TRBJ2-5, with 9 bases that match TRBD2. In DNA form, the CDR3 reads TGTGCCAGCAGTTTAAGTCTAGCGGGGCAAGAGACCCAGTACTTC. Its translation: CASSLSLAGQETQYF.